These 22 T cell receptor beta chains were sequenced from one sample in a study of Ad26.COV2.S vaccination and SARS-CoV-2 variants. This table comes from immunoSEQ multiplex PCR, and its TCRdb copy is limited to in-frame clones, with some not included. The table has roughly 510,000 clones, about 83% seen once. Documented treatment: some 20 received Ad26.COV2.S at low or high dose, single or two shots; about 5 received placebo; per-sample allocation not given. It was on day 63 after the first vaccine or placebo injection that samples were taken. Sequences were derived from peripheral blood, sampled in a trial of Ad26.COV2.S vaccine versus placebo. The receptor source for this set is a person aged 18-65 years who received the Ad26.COV2.S COVID-19 vaccine or a placebo.

As regards this clone: Other DNA sequences in the sample encode the same CDR3. This chain joins TRBV18 and TRBJ2-1; weak D call: TRBD2 (6 bases). V gave up 2 bases and J gave up 4 bases, with 6 bases separating them. This CDR3 is built from 13 residues. Germline-derived CDR1 and CDR2 are KGHSH and LQKENI. CDR3 DNA: TGTGCCAGCTCACCAGGACTATACAATGAGCAGTTCTTC. It yields the protein CASSPGLYNEQFF.

This clone has a handful of counts. The chain has TRBV10-1 and TRBJ2-1; TRBD2 matches 8 bases. This CDR3 comprises 19 residues. V was pared by 7 bases and J by 6 bases, with 23 bases of the junction left unmatched. The V gene's germline CDR1 is WNHNN and CDR2 SYGVQD (reference sequence). CDR3 amino acids: CASNRGTSGRWSRGNEQFF. Written as DNA, the CDR3 is TGCGCCAGCAATAGGGGAACGAGCGGGAGATGGTCTCGGGGCAATGAGCAGTTCTTC.

Of note for this clone: Other DNA sequences in this sample translate to the same CDR3. The chain employs TRBV10-3 and TRBJ1-2; TRBD1 might be the D (5 bases). Germline-derived CDR1 and CDR2 are ENHRY and SYGVKD. Trimming stripped 4 bases from V and 6 bases from J, with 9 bases between. The CDR3 sequence is 12 residues long. CDR3 in DNA: TGTGCCATCAGTGGCAGGGCAGATGGCTACACCTTC. Protein: CAISGRADGYTF.

This rearrangement joins TRBV4-1 to TRBJ1-2; D gene ambiguous. This CDR3 comprises 14 residues. V lost 1 base, J lost 4 bases, and 10 bases lay in between. Germline V gene lookup returns CDR1 MGHRA and CDR2 YSYEKL. The CDR3 sequence is CASSQGPNTYGYTF. In nucleotides, the CDR3 is TGCGCCAGCAGCCAAGGACCAAACACCTATGGCTACACCTTC.

The chain is built from TRBV7-8 and TRBJ1-5, with D perhaps TRBD1 (5 bases). The V gene lost 4 bases and the J gene lost 4 bases, with 14 bases spanning the gap. Germline V gene data show CDR1 as SGHVS and CDR2 as FQNEAQ. CDR3 length: 15 residues. CDR3 amino acids: CASSYLGTLNQPQHF. CDR3 DNA: TGTGCCAGCAGCTACCTCGGGACTTTAAATCAGCCCCAGCATTTT.

The chain carries TRBV12-5 and TRBJ1-1, with TRBD1 matching over 8 bases. The CDR3 consists of 15 residues. The trim removed 5 bases at V and 0 bases at J, leaving 5 bases unmatched. Germline assignment: CDR1 LGHNT and CDR2 FRNRAP. As DNA, the CDR3 is TGTGCTAGTGGTCGCTTGGACAGGGTGAACACTGAAGCTTTCTTT. Protein sequence: CASGRLDRVNTEAFF.

J is TRBJ2-7 and V is TRBV9, with a weak D call TRBD2 (6 bases). Per germline, CDR1 SGDLS and CDR2 YYNGEE. Trimming cost V 4 bases and J 3 bases, with 14 bases left between them. There are 14 residues in the CDR3. Here the CDR3 reads CASSLRDGGYEQYF. The CDR3 DNA reads TGTGCCAGCAGCCTTCGGGACGGGGGCTACGAGCAGTACTTC.

The chain recombines TRBV4-3 with TRBJ2-1; the match to TRBD2 covers 7 bases. Trimming took 2 bases from V and 6 from J; bases not matched to a gene: 10. The CDR3 loop spans 16 amino acids. CDR1 is LGHNA and CDR2 is YSLEER in the germline V gene. CDR3 DNA sequence: TGCGCCAGCAGCCAAAGGCTAGCGGAGGACTCCAATGAGCAGTTCTTC. It specifies CASSQRLAEDSNEQFF.

The DNA for the CDR3 is TGTGCCAGCAGTTGGAAGGAGACCCAGTACTTC. It translates to CASSWKETQYF. The chain carries TRBV6-2 or TRBV6-3 and TRBJ2-5, with no clear D. Germline values: CDR1 MNHEY, CDR2 SVGEGT. The CDR3 is made up of 11 amino acids. V dropped 4 bases and J dropped 5 bases, with 5 bases sitting between them.

This sequence joins TRBV28 and TRBJ1-1; D possibly corresponds to TRBD1 (6 bases). Trimming took 3 bases from V and 7 from J, leaving 24 bases between them. The CDR3 extends over 17 amino acids. Germline V gene data show CDR1 as MDHEN and CDR2 as SYDVKM. The CDR3 DNA is TGTGCCAGCAGTTTTAGCGGATGGGGGCGGACGTACAATGAAGCTTTCTTT. Its protein product is CASSFSGWGRTYNEAFF. The full variable domain, completed using reference TRBV28 and TRBJ1-1, is DVKVTQSSRYLVKRTGEKVFLECVQDMDHENMFWYRQDPGLGLRLIYFSYDVKMKEKGDIPEGYSVSREKKERFSLILESASTNQTSMYLCASSFSGWGRTYNEAFFGQGTRLTVV.

This clone was seen once. This chain connects TRBV7-2 to TRBJ2-7, with D unresolved. The CDR3 is made up of 12 amino acids. Germline-derived CDR1 and CDR2 are SGHTA and FQGNSA. V dropped 1 base and J dropped 4 bases, with 5 bases sitting between them. The CDR3: CASSLDWYEQYF. The CDR3 nucleotides read TGTGCCAGCAGCTTAGATTGGTACGAGCAGTACTTC.

The chain links TRBV29-1 to TRBJ2-7; 10 bases align to TRBD2. The J segment lost 8 bases and the V segment lost 6 bases, leaving 4 bases of the junction unmatched. Germline CDR1 is SQVTM and CDR2 is ANQGSEA. This CDR3 spans 11 amino acids. The CDR3 region has the DNA TGCAGCGTCCAAGCGGGGGGGCAGCAGTACTTC. Protein product: CSVQAGGQQYF.

The rearrangement joins TRBV5-1 to TRBJ2-2; possible D gene TRBD2, 5 bases. The CDR3 has 16 residues. Germline V CDR1 and CDR2: SGHRS, YFSETQ. The germline V and J ends were trimmed by 4 bases and 6 bases, with 19 bases remaining between them. Here the CDR3 reads CASSQSTRTGAGELFF. In DNA form, the CDR3 reads TGCGCCAGCAGCCAGTCGACCAGGACTGGCGCCGGGGAGCTGTTTTTT.

This clone was observed a single time. The V and J genes are TRBV19 and TRBJ1-2; TRBD1 agrees at 7 bases. Unmatched junction bases numbered 11, after V lost 8 bases and J lost 2 bases. The CDR3 has 15 amino acids. The V gene's germline CDR1 is LNHDA and CDR2 SQIVND (reference sequence). CDR3 protein: CASHSGQGENYGYTF. The CDR3 nucleotides are TGTGCCAGTCACTCGGGGCAGGGGGAAAACTATGGCTACACCTTC. Filled out from reference TRBV19 and TRBJ1-2, the complete variable domain reads DGGITQSPKYLFRKEGQNVTLSCEQNLNHDAMYWYRQDPGQGLRLIYYSQIVNDFQKGDIAEGYSVSREKKESFPLTVTSAQKNPTAFYLCASHSGQGENYGYTFGSGTRLTVV.

This rearrangement joins TRBV11-3 to TRBJ2-1; D might be TRBD2 (6 bases). Trimming stripped 0 bases from V and 6 bases from J, with 9 bases between. The V gene's germline CDR1 is SGHNT and CDR2 YENEEA. This CDR3 spans 14 amino acids. The chain's CDR3 is CASSLESTSNEQFF. CDR3 DNA sequence: TGTGCCAGCAGCTTAGAGTCGACTAGCAATGAGCAGTTCTTC.

This clone was seen only a few times. The chain has TRBV6-5 and TRBJ1-1; D not resolved. CDR3 length: 14 residues. V was clipped by 6 bases and J by 1 base, with 12 bases between them. The germline V gene encodes CDR1 MNHEY and CDR2 SVGAGI. CDR3 sequence (DNA): TGTGCCAGCAGCAATCGGTGGGGGAACACTGAAGCTTTCTTT. Translation: CASSNRWGNTEAFF.

The chain uses TRBV28 and TRBJ2-1; D could derive from TRBD1 or TRBD2 (5 bases each). The CDR3 totals 14 residues. V dropped 2 bases and J dropped 5 bases, with 10 bases sitting between them. Germline CDR1 reads MDHEN; CDR2 reads SYDVKM. This CDR3 reads CASSLDGGDNEQFF. For the CDR3, the DNA is TGTGCCAGCAGTTTAGATGGGGGAGACAATGAGCAGTTCTTC.

The gene calls are TRBV7-9 and TRBJ1-4; tentatively, D is TRBD1 (5 bases). V lost 2 bases and J 4 bases, leaving 11 bases between the germline ends. This CDR3 contains 15 residues. Germline-derived CDR1 and CDR2 are SEHNR and FQNEAQ (reference sequence). This CDR3 reads CASSLLTVNNEKLFF. The CDR3 DNA sequence: TGTGCCAGCAGCTTACTGACAGTTAATAATGAAAAACTGTTTTTT.

V gene TRBV7-8 combines with J gene TRBJ1-2; 8 bases match TRBD1. The CDR3 covers 15 residues. Germline CDR1 is SGHVS and CDR2 is FQNEAQ. Trimming took 5 bases from V and 4 from J; bases not matched to a gene: 9. CDR3 sequence: CASSQGQAQLYGYTF. Written as DNA, the CDR3 is TGTGCCAGCAGCCAGGGACAGGCGCAGCTCTATGGCTACACCTTC.

As concerns this clone: Different DNA sequences within this sample yield the same CDR3. This chain joins TRBV3-1 (or the pseudogene TRBV3-2) and TRBJ1-2; the match to TRBD1 covers 7 bases. Germline V lookup: CDR1 LGHDT, CDR2 YNNKEL (reference sequence). The CDR3 contains 15 residues. V was pared by 4 bases and J by 4 bases, with 9 bases of the junction left unmatched. Here the CDR3 DNA reads TGTGCCAGCAGCCCAAGACAGGGTGGTGGCTATGGCTACACCTTC. Translating gives CASSPRQGGGYGYTF.

The rearrangement joins TRBV7-2 to TRBJ2-1; D ambiguous. Per the germline V gene, CDR1 is SGHTA and CDR2 is FQGNSA. Trimming removed 5 bases at V and 10 bases at J, with 15 bases between. The CDR3 length is 13 residues. CDR3 nucleotides: TGTGCCAGCAGCCTTTTATCCCGATGGGAGCAGTTCTTC. Translated: CASSLLSRWEQFF.

The rearrangement uses TRBV5-5 and TRBJ1-1, with 8 positions matching TRBD1. Trimming cost V 1 base and J 6 bases; bases outside gene matches: 2. The CDR3 loop spans 13 amino acids. Germline CDR1 and CDR2: SGHKS and YYEKEE (reference sequence). The CDR3 here is CASSLYRGAEAFF. The CDR3 DNA reads TGTGCCAGCAGCTTGTACAGGGGGGCTGAAGCTTTCTTT.